The text below deals with one TCR beta chain. Each CDR3 protein gets one entry after TCRdb re-called the 5' RACE reads with MiXCR. Of approximately 330,000 distinct CDR3 sequences listed, over 4% are singletons. These data come from a study of T cells after yellow fever vaccination. Trimming at V came to 8 bases and at J to 10 bases, leaving 9 bases not matched to a gene. The CDR3 length is 14 residues. This TCR derives from a man aged 18-30 years who received the YFV17D yellow fever vaccine. The sequences come from PBMCs, collected 5 days after the yellow fever booster vaccination. J is TRBJ2-1 and V is TRBV12-3 or TRBV12-4; 12 bases agree with TRBD2. CDR3: CASLLAGGPREQFF. CDR3 nucleotide sequence: TGTGCCAGCCTCCTAGCGGGGGGGCCTCGGGAGCAGTTCTTC.